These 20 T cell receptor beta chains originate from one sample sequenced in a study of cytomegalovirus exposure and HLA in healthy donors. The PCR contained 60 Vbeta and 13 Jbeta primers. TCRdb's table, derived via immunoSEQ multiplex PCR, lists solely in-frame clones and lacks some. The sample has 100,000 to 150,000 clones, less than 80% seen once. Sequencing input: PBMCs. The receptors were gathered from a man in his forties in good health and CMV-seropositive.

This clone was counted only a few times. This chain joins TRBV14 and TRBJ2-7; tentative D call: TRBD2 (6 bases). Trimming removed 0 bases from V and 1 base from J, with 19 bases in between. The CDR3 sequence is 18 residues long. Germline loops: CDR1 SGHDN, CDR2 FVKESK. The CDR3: CASSQDIRGRGGSYEQYF. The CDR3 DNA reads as TGTGCCAGCAGCCAAGATATTCGGGGTAGGGGAGGATCCTACGAGCAGTACTTC.

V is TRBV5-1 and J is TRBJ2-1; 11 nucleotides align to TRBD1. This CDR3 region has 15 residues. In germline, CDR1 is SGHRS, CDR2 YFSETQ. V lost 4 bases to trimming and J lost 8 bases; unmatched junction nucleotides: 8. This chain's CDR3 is CASSVQGQGVDEQFF. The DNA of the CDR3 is TGCGCCAGCAGCGTCCAGGGACAGGGGGTGGATGAGCAGTTCTTC.

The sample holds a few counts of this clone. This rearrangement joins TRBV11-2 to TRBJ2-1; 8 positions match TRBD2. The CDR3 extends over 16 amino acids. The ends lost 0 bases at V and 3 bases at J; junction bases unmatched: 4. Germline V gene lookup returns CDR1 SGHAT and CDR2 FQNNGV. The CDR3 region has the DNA TGTGCCAGCAGCTTAGATGGTAGCGGGATCTACAATGAGCAGTTCTTC. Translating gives CASSLDGSGIYNEQFF.

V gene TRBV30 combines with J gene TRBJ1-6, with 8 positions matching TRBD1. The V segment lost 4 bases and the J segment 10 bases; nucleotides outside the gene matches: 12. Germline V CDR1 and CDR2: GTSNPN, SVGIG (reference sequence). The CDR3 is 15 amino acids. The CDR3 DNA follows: TGTGCCTGGAAGGGAACAGGGGGGTTTGGCTCACCCCTCCACTTT. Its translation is CAWKGTGGFGSPLHF.

In DNA form, the CDR3 reads TGTGCCAGTAGTACTAGGAGGGACAGCTCCTACGAGCAGTACTTC. This codes for CASSTRRDSSYEQYF. This chain joins TRBV19 and TRBJ2-7, with D perhaps matching TRBD1 (7 bases). The CDR3 runs 15 residues. V was trimmed by 4 bases and J by 0 bases, leaving 13 bases between them. CDR1 and CDR2 (germline): LNHDA, SQIVND (reference sequence).

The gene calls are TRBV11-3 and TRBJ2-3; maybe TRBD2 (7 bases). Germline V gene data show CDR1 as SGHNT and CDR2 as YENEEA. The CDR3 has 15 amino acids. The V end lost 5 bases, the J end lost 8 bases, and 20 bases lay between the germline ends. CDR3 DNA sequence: TGTGCCAGCAGCCCCCGCTGGGGGGGCATGAGTACGCAGTATTTT. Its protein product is CASSPRWGGMSTQYF.

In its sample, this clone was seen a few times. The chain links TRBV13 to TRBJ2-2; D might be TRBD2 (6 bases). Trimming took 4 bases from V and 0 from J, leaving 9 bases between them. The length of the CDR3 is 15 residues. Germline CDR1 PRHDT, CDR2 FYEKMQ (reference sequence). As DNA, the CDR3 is TGTGCCAGCAGCTCGGACTACCCGAACACCGGGGAGCTGTTTTTT. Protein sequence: CASSSDYPNTGELFF.

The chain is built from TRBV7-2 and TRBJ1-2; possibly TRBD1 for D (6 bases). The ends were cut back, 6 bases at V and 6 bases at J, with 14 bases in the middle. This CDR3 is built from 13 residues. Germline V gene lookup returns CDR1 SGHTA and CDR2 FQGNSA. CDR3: CASRPGAIDGYTF. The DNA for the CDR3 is TGTGCCAGCAGACCAGGGGCGATTGATGGCTACACCTTC.

The CDR3 reads CASSSDKHYEQFF. DNA of the CDR3: TGCGCCAGCAGCTCGGACAAGCACTATGAGCAGTTCTTC. The chain has TRBV5-1 and TRBJ2-1; D is possibly TRBD1 (5 bases). The CDR3 sequence is 13 residues long. The ends were cut back, 3 bases at V and 8 bases at J, with 12 bases in the middle. Germline values: CDR1 SGHRS, CDR2 YFSETQ.

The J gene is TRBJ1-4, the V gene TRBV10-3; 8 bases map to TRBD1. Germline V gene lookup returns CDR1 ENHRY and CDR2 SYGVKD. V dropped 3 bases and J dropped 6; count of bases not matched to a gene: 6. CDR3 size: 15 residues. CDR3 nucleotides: TGTGCCATCAGTGATTGGACAGGGAAGGATGAAAAACTGTTTTTT. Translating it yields CAISDWTGKDEKLFF.

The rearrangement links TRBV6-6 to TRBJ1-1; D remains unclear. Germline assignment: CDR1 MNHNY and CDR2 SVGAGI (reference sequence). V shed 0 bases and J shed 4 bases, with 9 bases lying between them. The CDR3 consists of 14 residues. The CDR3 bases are TGTGCCAGCAGTTACTCGAGTCAGCGCACTGAAGCTTTCTTT. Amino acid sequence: CASSYSSQRTEAFF.

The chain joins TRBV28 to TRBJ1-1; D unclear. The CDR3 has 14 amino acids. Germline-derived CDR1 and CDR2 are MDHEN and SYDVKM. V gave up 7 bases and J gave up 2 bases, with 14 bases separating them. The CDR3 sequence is CASTTLRSNTEAFF. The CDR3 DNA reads TGTGCCAGCACTACCCTTCGGAGTAACACTGAAGCTTTCTTT.

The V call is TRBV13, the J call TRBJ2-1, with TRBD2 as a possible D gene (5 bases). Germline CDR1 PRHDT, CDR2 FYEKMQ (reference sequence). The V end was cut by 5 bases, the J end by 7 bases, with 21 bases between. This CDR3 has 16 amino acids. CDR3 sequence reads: CASSPLTGKEMNEQFF. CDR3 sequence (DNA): TGTGCCAGCAGCCCCCTGACGGGGAAGGAAATGAATGAGCAGTTCTTC.

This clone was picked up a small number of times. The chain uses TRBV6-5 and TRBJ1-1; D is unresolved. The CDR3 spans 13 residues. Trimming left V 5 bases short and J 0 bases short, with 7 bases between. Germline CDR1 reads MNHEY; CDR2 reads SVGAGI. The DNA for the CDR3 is TGTGCCAGCAGTCCTACCTTGAACACTGAAGCTTTCTTT. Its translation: CASSPTLNTEAFF.

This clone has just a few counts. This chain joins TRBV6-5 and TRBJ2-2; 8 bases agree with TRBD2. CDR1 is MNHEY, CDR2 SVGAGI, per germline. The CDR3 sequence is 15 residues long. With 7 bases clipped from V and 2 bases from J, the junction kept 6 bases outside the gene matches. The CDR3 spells CASTRLASNTGELFF. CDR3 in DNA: TGTGCCAGCACCAGACTAGCGAGTAACACCGGGGAGCTGTTTTTT.

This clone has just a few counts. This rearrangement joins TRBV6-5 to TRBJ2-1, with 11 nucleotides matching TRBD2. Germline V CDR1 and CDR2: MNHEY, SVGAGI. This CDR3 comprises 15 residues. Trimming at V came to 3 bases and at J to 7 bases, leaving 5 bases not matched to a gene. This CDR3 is CASSYSGTSGNEQFF. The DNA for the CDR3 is TGTGCCAGCAGTTATTCCGGGACTAGCGGAAATGAGCAGTTCTTC.

CDR3 sequence: CASSLAGGNTEAFF. In nucleotides, the CDR3 is TGTGCCAGCAGCTTAGCAGGGGGCAACACTGAAGCTTTCTTT. This chain connects TRBV7-8 to TRBJ1-1; TRBD1 aligns across 7 bases. This CDR3 is built from 14 residues. Germline assignment: CDR1 SGHVS and CDR2 FQNEAQ. Trimming removed 0 bases from V and 2 bases from J; junction bases left unmatched: 0. Looking up the rest from reference TRBV7-8 and TRBJ1-1 gives the full variable domain: GAGVSQSPRYKVAKRGQDVALRCDPISGHVSLFWYQQALGQGPEFLTYFQNEAQLDKSGLPSDRFFAERPEGSVSTLKIQRTQQEDSAVYLCASSLAGGNTEAFFGQGTRLTVV.

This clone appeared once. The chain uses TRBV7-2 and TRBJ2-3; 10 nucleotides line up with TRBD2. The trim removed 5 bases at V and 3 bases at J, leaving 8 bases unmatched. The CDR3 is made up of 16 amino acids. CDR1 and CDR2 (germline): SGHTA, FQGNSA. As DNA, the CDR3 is TGTGCCAGCAGCATACAGCGGGGGGGCCCTACAGATACGCAGTATTTT. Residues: CASSIQRGGPTDTQYF.

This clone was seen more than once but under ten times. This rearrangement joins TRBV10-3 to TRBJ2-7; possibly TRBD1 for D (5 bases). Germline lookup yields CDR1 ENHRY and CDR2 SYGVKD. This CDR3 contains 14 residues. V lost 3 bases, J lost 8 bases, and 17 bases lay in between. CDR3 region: CAISEGQGEVKQYF. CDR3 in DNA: TGTGCCATCAGTGAAGGTCAAGGGGAAGTCAAGCAGTACTTC.

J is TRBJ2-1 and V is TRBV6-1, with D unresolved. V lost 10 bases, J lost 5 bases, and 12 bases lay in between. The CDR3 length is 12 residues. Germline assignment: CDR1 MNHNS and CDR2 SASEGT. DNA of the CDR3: TGTGCCACCACCGACCGGGACAATGAGCAGTTCTTC. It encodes CATTDRDNEQFF.